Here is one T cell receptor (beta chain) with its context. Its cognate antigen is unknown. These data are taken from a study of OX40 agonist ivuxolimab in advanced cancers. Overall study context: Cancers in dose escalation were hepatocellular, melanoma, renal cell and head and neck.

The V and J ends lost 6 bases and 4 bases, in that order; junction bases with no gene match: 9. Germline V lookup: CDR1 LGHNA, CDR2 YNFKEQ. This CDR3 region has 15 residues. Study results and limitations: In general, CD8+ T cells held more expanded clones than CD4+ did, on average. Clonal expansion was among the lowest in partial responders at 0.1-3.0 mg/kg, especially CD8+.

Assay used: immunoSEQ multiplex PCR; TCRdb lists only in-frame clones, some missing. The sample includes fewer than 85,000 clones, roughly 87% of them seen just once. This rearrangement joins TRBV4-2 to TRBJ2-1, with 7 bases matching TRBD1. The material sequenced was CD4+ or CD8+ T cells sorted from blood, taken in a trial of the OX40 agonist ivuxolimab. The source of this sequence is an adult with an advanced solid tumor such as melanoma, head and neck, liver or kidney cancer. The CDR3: CASSQRTGPYNEQFF. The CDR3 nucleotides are TGTGCCAGCAGTCAACGGACAGGACCTTACAATGAGCAGTTCTTC.